This TCR beta chain was captured in a study of cytomegalovirus exposure and HLA in healthy donors. About the research overall: An early release of data contained approximately 80 million unique TCRs, which came from HLA-typed donors.

Researchers ran the PCR with 60 Vbeta and 13 Jbeta primers. The repertoire was sequenced with immunoSEQ multiplex PCR; TCRdb's copy has only in-frame clones and lacks some. The sample records tens of thousands of clones, around four fifths being singletons. The germline gives CDR1 MNHEY, CDR2 SVGAGI. The CDR3 runs 13 residues. Concerning this clone itself: At one boundary the junction diverges from the germline segment, which might be a read error. Within the sample, other DNA sequences also encode this same CDR3.

The chain carries TRBV6-5 and TRBJ2-7; D possibly corresponds to TRBD2 (5 bases). This clonotype originated in a young man in good health and CMV-seronegative. Sequenced input: PBMCs. CDR3 bases: TGTGCCAGCAGCTACTCTTTAGGGCCGGAGGAGTACTTC. Translating gives CASSYSLGPEEYF.